These 5 T cell receptor beta chains share one sample of origin, sequenced in a study of T cell clonotyping in hematopoietic cell transplantation (dated by TCRdb to about 2021). Library prep was done by the immunoSEQ multiplex PCR assay. TCRdb took over this immuneACCESS table, retaining in-frame rearrangements with V and J assigned. Such tables are incomplete; in checked studies, under half of the missing clones stem from an unresolved V gene, and the remainder is unexplained. For this sample there are tens of thousands of clones; about four fifths appear just once. Approximately 4.9% of the sample is taken by the ten largest. Sample time point, as interpreted from the label and publication: recipient sample about 28 days before transplant, after cytoreduction. The source was peripheral blood mononuclear cells, collected before stem cell transplant. The source is a man in his sixties with myelodysplastic syndrome. Some clones in this sample may be carry-over from other donors' samples.

The genes are TRBV28 and TRBJ2-3; 9 bases map to TRBD1. V lost 6 bases, J lost 3 bases, and 13 bases stayed unmatched. The CDR3 is made up of 17 amino acids. Germline V gene data show CDR1 as MDHEN and CDR2 as SYDVKM. CDR3 DNA: TGTGCCAGCAGCGACAGGGGGTTTGGCCAAAGGACAGATACGCAGTATTTT. It encodes CASSDRGFGQRTDTQYF.

This rearrangement joins TRBV27 to TRBJ1-4; D perhaps matches TRBD1 (6 bases). Germline CDR1 reads MNHEY; CDR2 reads SMNVEV (reference sequence). The CDR3 runs 10 residues. V was cut by 6 bases and J by 15 bases, with 11 bases left in between. CDR3 region: CASSQGLVFF. For the CDR3, the DNA is TGTGCCAGCAGCCAGGGGTTAGTGTTTTTT.

The V and J genes are TRBV6-6 and TRBJ2-2; D is undetermined. V was clipped by 2 bases and J by 1 base, with 11 bases between them. The CDR3 is 16 amino acids. Per germline, CDR1 MNHNY and CDR2 SVGAGI (reference sequence). The CDR3 DNA is TGTGCCAGCAGTTACCCGACGGGTCGGAACACCGGGGAGCTGTTTTTT. Translated: CASSYPTGRNTGELFF.

The chain employs TRBV5-1 and TRBJ2-2, with D perhaps given as TRBD1 or TRBD2 (6 bases each). The germline V gene encodes CDR1 SGHRS and CDR2 YFSETQ. V lost 7 bases, J lost 4 bases, and 17 bases lay in between. There are 15 residues in the CDR3. The CDR3 here is CASGGNGGGTGELFF. Here the CDR3 DNA reads TGCGCCAGCGGGGGAAACGGGGGCGGCACCGGGGAGCTGTTTTTT.

V gene TRBV19 combines with J gene TRBJ2-3; TRBD2 agrees at 8 bases. Germline lookup yields CDR1 LNHDA and CDR2 SQIVND (reference sequence). V trimming: 5 bases; J trimming: 4 bases; junction bases outside the gene matches: 8. The CDR3 loop spans 15 amino acids. CDR3 sequence reads: CASSPGGGKADTQYF. The CDR3 DNA follows: TGTGCCAGTAGTCCGGGGGGGGGCAAGGCAGATACGCAGTATTTT. Full variable domain (remainder filled in from reference TRBV19 and TRBJ2-3): DGGITQSPKYLFRKEGQNVTLSCEQNLNHDAMYWYRQDPGQGLRLIYYSQIVNDFQKGDIAEGYSVSREKKESFPLTVTSAQKNPTAFYLCASSPGGGKADTQYFGPGTRLTVL.